These 22 T cell receptor beta chains came from one sample sequenced in a study of CD8 T cells in ankylosing spondylitis. Using its own MiXCR run on the 5' RACE reads, TCRdb lists one record per CDR3 protein. This sample carries about 150,000 distinct CDR3 sequences, about 42% of them seen once, and the ten largest clones take 13% to 15%. Sequenced sample: synovial fluid, either unsorted or a sorted T cell fraction (not recorded which). Receptor source: a male donor with ankylosing spondylitis.

This chain links TRBV7-8 with TRBJ2-2, with 7 bases fitting TRBD1. After removal of 6 bases from V and 3 bases from J, the junction contained 7 bases not matched to a gene. Per germline, CDR1 SGHVS and CDR2 FQNEAQ. This CDR3 has 15 residues. Here the CDR3 reads CASRARQGDTGELFF. The CDR3 DNA follows: TGTGCCAGCAGGGCCCGACAGGGCGACACCGGGGAGCTGTTTTTT.

This clonotype occurred a few times. The genes are TRBV5-1 and TRBJ2-6, with a possible D match to TRBD1 (5 bases). Germline values: CDR1 SGHRS, CDR2 YFSETQ. The CDR3 runs 18 residues. V gave up 4 bases and J gave up 2 bases, with 19 bases separating them. CDR3 protein: CASSPYGHGAAGANVLTF. CDR3 nucleotide sequence: TGCGCCAGCAGCCCCTACGGACACGGTGCTGCTGGGGCCAACGTCCTGACTTTC.

This clonotype was recorded many times. The chain couples TRBV2 to TRBJ2-7; 7 positions match TRBD1. Trimming removed 6 bases from V and 2 bases from J; junction bases left unmatched: 4. The CDR3 extends over 13 amino acids. Germline assignment: CDR1 SNHLY and CDR2 FYNNEI. The CDR3 nucleotides are TGTGCCAGCAGACAGGGGCTGACCTACGAGCAGTACTTC. This gives the protein CASRQGLTYEQYF.

CDR3: CASSVSQDREAEAFF. In DNA form, the CDR3 reads TGTGCCAGCAGCGTTTCCCAGGACAGGGAGGCTGAAGCTTTCTTT. The chain joins TRBV9 to TRBJ1-1, with 8 bases identical to TRBD1. Germline values: CDR1 SGDLS, CDR2 YYNGEE. The CDR3 spans 15 residues. After removal of 2 bases from V and 6 bases from J, the junction contained 9 bases not matched to a gene.

This rearrangement joins TRBV11-2 to TRBJ2-5, with a tentative D call TRBD1 (6 bases). This CDR3 region has 14 residues. With 5 bases removed from V and 0 bases from J, the gap between germline ends came to 10 bases. Germline CDR1 and CDR2: SGHAT and FQNNGV. CDR3 coding DNA: TGTGCCAGCAGCCCTACAGGGTACCAAGAGACCCAGTACTTC. Translated: CASSPTGYQETQYF.

The chain couples TRBV6-2 or TRBV6-3 to TRBJ2-1; 9 nucleotides agree with TRBD2. Germline CDR1 and CDR2: MNHEY and SVGEGT. Trimming took 5 bases from V and 2 from J; bases not matched to a gene: 13. The CDR3 has 18 residues. DNA of the CDR3: TGTGCCAGCAGTACTACGAAAATAGCGGGAGTAGCCTACAATGAGCAGTTCTTC. This sequence encodes CASSTTKIAGVAYNEQFF.

This clonotype has a handful of counts. The chain employs TRBV6-4 and TRBJ2-1; 10 bases fit TRBD2. J gave up 7 bases and V 2 bases, and 5 bases lay outside the gene matches. Germline CDR1 is MRHNA and CDR2 is SNTAGT. This CDR3 spans 15 amino acids. CDR3 protein: CASSDTSGESNEQFF. The CDR3 DNA follows: TGTGCCAGCAGTGACACTAGCGGGGAAAGTAATGAGCAGTTCTTC.

The rearrangement uses TRBV3-1 and TRBJ1-6, with TRBD1 matching over 7 bases. The CDR3 consists of 16 residues. The V gene's germline CDR1 is LGHDT and CDR2 YNNKEL (reference sequence). With 4 bases clipped from V and 10 bases from J, the junction kept 13 bases outside the gene matches. CDR3 protein: CASSPTGAQSLSPLHF. The CDR3 DNA reads TGTGCCAGCAGCCCAACAGGGGCCCAATCCTTATCACCCCTCCACTTT.

The chain carries TRBV27 and TRBJ2-7; TRBD2 agrees at 10 bases. Looked up from germline, CDR1 is MNHEY and CDR2 is SMNVEV (reference sequence). J was trimmed by 6 bases and V by 8 bases; bases with no gene match: 10. The CDR3 sequence is 14 residues long. CDR3 bases: TGTGCCAGCCATAAACTAGCGGGGCGCGGCGAGCAGTACTTC. Protein sequence: CASHKLAGRGEQYF.

Only a few counts were recorded for this clonotype. The V and J genes are TRBV7-6 and TRBJ2-1; no definite D call. Germline CDR1 and CDR2: SGHVS and FNYEAQ. The CDR3 totals 18 residues. Deletions cut 0 bases from V and 3 bases from J, with 18 bases between. The CDR3 spells CASSLARSPPRNYNEQFF. The CDR3, as DNA: TGTGCCAGCAGCTTAGCGAGGAGTCCCCCCCGGAACTACAATGAGCAGTTCTTC.

This clonotype was seen a handful of times. This chain joins TRBV12-3 or TRBV12-4 and TRBJ1-3; D gene ambiguous. This CDR3 contains 17 residues. Trimming cost V 6 bases and J 0 bases, with 18 bases left between them. The CDR3 region has the DNA TGTGCCAGCAGAGTCACCGGACGAAATCTCTCTGGAAACACCATATATTTT. This gives the protein CASRVTGRNLSGNTIYF.

There are many counts of this clonotype. This chain joins TRBV7-6 and TRBJ2-7; 7 positions agree with TRBD1. V dropped 7 bases and J dropped 0; count of bases not matched to a gene: 9. Per the germline V gene, CDR1 is SGHVS and CDR2 is FNYEAQ. The CDR3 contains 15 residues. CDR3 sequence (DNA): TGTGCCAGCACCCCCGGGACAGATACCTCCTACGAGCAGTACTTC. The encoded protein is CASTPGTDTSYEQYF.

The chain uses TRBV20-1 and TRBJ1-2; 9 bases fit TRBD1. CDR1 and CDR2 from the germline V gene are DFQATT and SNEGSKA (reference sequence). Losses at the gene ends were 1 base for V and 6 bases for J; bases not matched to a gene: 3. The CDR3 is 13 residues long. CDR3 nucleotide sequence: TGCAGTGCTAGAGGGGGACAGGGCGATGGCTACACCTTC. This sequence encodes CSARGGQGDGYTF.

The chain recombines TRBV27 with TRBJ2-1; D gene unclear. V dropped 4 bases and J dropped 2 bases, with 15 bases sitting between them. Germline V gene lookup returns CDR1 MNHEY and CDR2 SMNVEV (reference sequence). The length of the CDR3 is 16 residues. The CDR3 coding sequence is TGTGCCAGCAGTTCCCTCTTAGGCGGCCCCTACAATGAGCAGTTCTTC. Translation: CASSSLLGGPYNEQFF.

The CDR3 protein is CASSPFRVGLAGSTDTQYF. As DNA, the CDR3 is TGCGCCAGCAGCCCGTTTAGAGTGGGGCTAGCGGGGAGCACAGATACGCAGTATTTT. The chain has TRBV4-3 and TRBJ2-3; 9 nucleotides line up with TRBD2. The CDR3 length is 19 residues. Germline V lookup: CDR1 LGHNA, CDR2 YSLEER. Losses at the gene ends were 4 bases for V and 0 bases for J; bases not matched to a gene: 14.

This clonotype has only one observation. The gene calls are TRBV15 and TRBJ2-2, with 10 bases aligning to TRBD2. The CDR3 length is 15 residues. The junction had 4 bases not matched to a gene; V was cut back by 7 bases and J by 2 bases. Per germline, CDR1 LNHNV and CDR2 YYDKDF (reference sequence). The CDR3 region is CATKGLAINTGELFF. CDR3 bases: TGTGCCACCAAGGGACTAGCGATCAACACCGGGGAGCTGTTTTTT.

The rearrangement links TRBV27 to TRBJ2-1, with 13 positions matching TRBD2. The CDR3 has 16 amino acids. Losses at the gene ends were 5 bases for V and 6 bases for J; bases not matched to a gene: 7. The germline V gene encodes CDR1 MNHEY and CDR2 SMNVEV (reference sequence). CDR3 in amino acids: CASSAFTSGRANEQFF. The CDR3 nucleotides read TGTGCCAGCAGTGCCTTTACTAGCGGGAGGGCCAATGAGCAGTTCTTC.

The chain joins TRBV24-1 to TRBJ2-3, with D uncertain. V was trimmed by 4 bases and J by 6 bases, leaving 7 bases between them. Germline V gives CDR1 KGHDR, CDR2 SFDVKD. CDR3 size: 12 residues. CDR3 DNA sequence: TGTGCCACCAGTGAAGGGCGGGATACGCAGTATTTT. Protein: CATSEGRDTQYF.

The chain recombines TRBV7-9 with TRBJ1-2, with D maybe TRBD1 (6 bases). The germline gives CDR1 SEHNR, CDR2 FQNEAQ (reference sequence). CDR3 length: 16 residues. The V end lost 1 base, the J end lost 8 bases, and 20 bases lay between the germline ends. The CDR3 is CASSLGGRRQVYGYTF. The CDR3 nucleotides read TGTGCCAGCAGCTTAGGTGGCAGGAGACAGGTCTACGGCTACACCTTC.

The chain recombines TRBV27 with TRBJ2-7; D tentatively fits TRBD1 or TRBD2 (5 bases each). The germline V gene has CDR1 MNHEY and CDR2 SMNVEV (reference sequence). The V gene lost 5 bases and the J gene lost 2 bases, with 16 bases spanning the gap. This CDR3 is built from 15 residues. The CDR3 DNA follows: TGTGCCAGCAGTACTCCCCCCGGGGCAGCCTACGAGCAGTACTTC. Translated, it gives CASSTPPGAAYEQYF.

This clonotype was observed a few times. The genes are TRBV28 and TRBJ1-1; D not resolved. The germline V gene encodes CDR1 MDHEN and CDR2 SYDVKM. Trimming pared 6 bases from V and 8 bases from J, leaving 19 bases between. This CDR3 region has 14 residues. The CDR3 DNA follows: TGTGCCAGCAGGGTCAGACTTCCGCGAGGCGAAGCTTTCTTT. Protein product: CASRVRLPRGEAFF.

This clonotype appeared many times. CDR3 in amino acids: CASSDLGGAGEAFF. CDR3 bases: TGTGCCAGCAGTGACTTGGGGGGGGCTGGTGAAGCTTTCTTT. This rearrangement joins TRBV6-1 to TRBJ1-1, with a possible D match to TRBD1 (6 bases). From germline, CDR1 is MNHNS and CDR2 SASEGT. Between the trimmed V and J ends, which lost 3 bases and 7 bases, there was a span of 15 bases. This CDR3 is built from 14 residues.